The 26 T cell receptor beta chains presented below share a single source sample, sequenced in a study of Ad26.COV2.S vaccination and SARS-CoV-2 variants. Treatment described: 15 to 20 received Ad26.COV2.S at low or high dose, single or two shots; 5 received placebo; per-sample allocation not given. Samples were taken on day 63 after the first vaccine or placebo injection. Data came from immunoSEQ multiplex PCR; TCRdb stores just in-frame clones and leaves some out. The sample consists of 350,000 to 400,000 clones, around 91% of them appearing once. Sequenced here: peripheral blood, sampled in a trial of Ad26.COV2.S vaccine versus placebo. Source of these receptors: a person between 18 and 65 years old who received the Ad26.COV2.S COVID-19 vaccine or a placebo.

The chain joins TRBV12-5 to TRBJ2-2, with 9 positions matching TRBD2. J was trimmed by 0 bases and V by 1 base; bases with no gene match: 18. The germline V gene encodes CDR1 LGHNT and CDR2 FRNRAP. The CDR3 covers 22 residues. The CDR3 loop reads CASGLAPTVPNSGGPNTGELFF. In DNA, the CDR3 is TGTGCTAGTGGTTTGGCCCCTACGGTACCGAATAGCGGGGGTCCGAACACCGGGGAGCTGTTTTTT. The full variable domain, rest sourced from reference TRBV12-5 and TRBJ2-2, is DARVTQTPRHKVTEMGQEVTMRCQPILGHNTVFWYRQTMMQGLELLAYFRNRAPLDDSGMPKDRFSAEMPDATLATLKIQPSEPRDSAVYFCASGLAPTVPNSGGPNTGELFFGEGSRLTVL.

This sequence joins TRBV28 and TRBJ2-2, with a tentative D call TRBD1 (5 bases). From germline, CDR1 is MDHEN and CDR2 SYDVKM. The CDR3 runs to 14 residues. Trimming shortened V by 3 bases and J by 5 bases, and 10 bases separated the two germline ends. The CDR3 nucleotides read TGTGCCAGCAGTTTTAATTCAGGGACCGGGGAGCTGTTTTTT. It specifies CASSFNSGTGELFF.

V is TRBV3-1 (or the pseudogene TRBV3-2) and J is TRBJ2-3, with 9 bases aligning to TRBD2. Germline values: CDR1 LGHDT, CDR2 YNNKEL (reference sequence). CDR3 length equals 16 residues. V shed 4 bases and J 2 bases; nucleotides not matched to a gene: 7. As DNA, the CDR3 is TGTGCCAGCAGCCCCGCACTAGCGGGCGTCACAGATACGCAGTATTTT. Its protein is CASSPALAGVTDTQYF.

The V call is TRBV20-1, the J call TRBJ2-1; D remains unclear. Deletions cut 7 bases from V and 6 bases from J, with 7 bases between. CDR1 and CDR2 from the germline V gene are DFQATT and SNEGSKA (reference sequence). This CDR3 region has 10 residues. The CDR3 here is CSDARNEQFF. The DNA of the CDR3 is TGCAGTGACGCGCGCAATGAGCAGTTCTTC.

The chain combines TRBV7-6 with TRBJ2-5, with D maybe TRBD2 (6 bases). This CDR3 region has 13 residues. Trimming took 5 bases from V and 1 from J, leaving 8 bases between them. Germline assignment: CDR1 SGHVS and CDR2 FNYEAQ. The CDR3 coding sequence is TGTGCCAGCAGCACCGGGGGCCAAGAGACCCAGTACTTC. Protein: CASSTGGQETQYF.

In this sample, this clone is medium-sized. The chain combines TRBV5-1 with TRBJ2-2; 7 nucleotides align to TRBD2. The CDR3 spans 17 residues. Germline trimming cut 0 bases from V and 6 bases from J; bases unmatched to any gene: 11. Germline V gene data show CDR1 as SGHRS and CDR2 as YFSETQ. The DNA for the CDR3 is TGCGCCAGCAGCTTGGCCCGGCTAGCGGAGGGACCCGGGGAGCTGTTTTTT. The encoded protein is CASSLARLAEGPGELFF.

The sample holds a few counts of this clone. The chain carries TRBV4-1 and TRBJ2-1, with 15 bases matching TRBD2. Germline V gene sequence: CDR1 MGHRA, CDR2 YSYEKL. There are 19 residues in the CDR3. Trimming removed 3 bases from V and 0 bases from J; junction bases left unmatched: 6. CDR3 DNA sequence: TGCGCCAGCAGCCATCCGGGACTAGCGGGAGGTTCCTCCTACAATGAGCAGTTCTTC. Its protein product is CASSHPGLAGGSSYNEQFF.

The chain recombines TRBV12-3 or TRBV12-4 with TRBJ2-1; D remains ambiguous. The CDR3 has 12 residues. The germline V and J ends were trimmed by 6 bases and 6 bases, with 9 bases remaining between them. The CDR3 loop reads CASRLLGNEQFF. The CDR3 region has the DNA TGTGCCAGCAGGCTTCTCGGCAATGAGCAGTTCTTC.

The table lists this clone with a count of one. This chain links TRBV6-6 with TRBJ1-3; TRBD1 might be the D (6 bases). V was shortened by 5 bases and J by 1 base, with 18 bases between the two germline ends. Germline loops: CDR1 MNHNY, CDR2 SVGAGI (reference sequence). The CDR3 totals 17 residues. The CDR3 DNA reads TGTGCCAGCAGTCCCTCGGACAGAAGGGGGTCTGGAAACACCATATATTTT. It is translated as CASSPSDRRGSGNTIYF.

The chain couples TRBV5-4 to TRBJ2-6, with D maybe TRBD1 (6 bases). The V and J ends lost 4 bases and 0 bases respectively, with 8 bases between them. Per germline, CDR1 SGHNT and CDR2 YYREEE (reference sequence). This CDR3 spans 15 amino acids. The CDR3 sequence is CASSQGRSGANVLTF. The CDR3 region has the DNA TGTGCCAGCAGCCAGGGGCGCTCTGGGGCCAACGTCCTGACTTTC. The complete variable domain, with remaining parts taken from reference TRBV5-4 and TRBJ2-6, reads ETGVTQSPTHLIKTRGQQVTLRCSSQSGHNTVSWYQQALGQGPQFIFQYYREEENGRGNFPPRFSGLQFPNYSSELNVNALELDDSALYLCASSQGRSGANVLTFGAGSRLTVL.

The sample holds one count of this clone. The rearrangement uses TRBV7-9 and TRBJ2-1; 11 bases map to TRBD2. The CDR3 has 15 residues. Germline V CDR1 and CDR2: SEHNR, FQNEAQ (reference sequence). Unmatched junction bases numbered 7, after V lost 5 bases and J lost 7 bases. CDR3: CASSPTSGRGNEQFF. The CDR3 DNA reads as TGTGCCAGCAGCCCTACTAGCGGGAGAGGGAATGAGCAGTTCTTC.

The chain recombines TRBV5-1 with TRBJ2-1; TRBD2 agrees at 8 bases. There are 14 residues in the CDR3. Trimming removed 4 bases from V and 6 bases from J; junction bases left unmatched: 6. Germline V gives CDR1 SGHRS, CDR2 YFSETQ. The CDR3 here is CASSREGRVNEQFF. DNA for the CDR3: TGCGCCAGCAGCCGGGAGGGCCGGGTCAATGAGCAGTTCTTC.

DNA of the CDR3: TGTGCCTGGAGCGCACAGGTCCAAGAGACCCAGTACTTC. It translates to CAWSAQVQETQYF. The V call is TRBV30, the J call TRBJ2-5; maybe TRBD1 (5 bases). The length of the CDR3 is 13 residues. In germline, CDR1 is GTSNPN, CDR2 SVGIG (reference sequence). V lost 3 bases and J lost 1, with 9 bases in between.

This chain joins TRBV7-9 and TRBJ2-3; 9 nucleotides agree with TRBD2. In germline, CDR1 is SEHNR, CDR2 FQNEAQ (reference sequence). V trimming: 5 bases; J trimming: 0 bases; junction bases outside the gene matches: 3. The CDR3 sequence is 15 residues long. The CDR3 loop reads CASSTTSGSTDTQYF. The CDR3 bases are TGTGCCAGCAGCACAACTAGCGGGAGCACAGATACGCAGTATTTT.

Concerning this clone itself: This sample includes further DNA sequences coding for the same CDR3. This sequence joins TRBV24-1 and TRBJ2-1; D not certain. The CDR3 spans 11 residues. Germline V CDR1 and CDR2: KGHDR, SFDVKD. Trimming removed 3 bases from V and 5 bases from J, with 1 base in between. CDR3 nucleotide sequence: TGTGCCACCAGTGATAACAATGAGCAGTTCTTC. Amino acids: CATSDNNEQFF.

V and J are TRBV7-2 and TRBJ2-7; 9 bases match TRBD1. The CDR3 is 15 residues long. V lost 0 bases, J lost 2 bases, and 2 bases stayed unmatched. Germline loops: CDR1 SGHTA, CDR2 FQGNSA. The CDR3 protein is CASSLAGTGPYEQYF. For the CDR3, the DNA is TGTGCCAGCAGCTTAGCCGGGACAGGGCCCTACGAGCAGTACTTC.

The J gene is TRBJ2-7, the V gene TRBV5-6; the D gene is possibly TRBD1 (6 bases). Germline-derived CDR1 and CDR2 are SGHDT and YYEEEE. This CDR3 is 14 amino acids long. V was pared by 3 bases and J by 5 bases, with 15 bases between. CDR3 loop: CASSSPPGDNEQYF. In DNA, the CDR3 is TGTGCCAGCAGCTCCCCCCCAGGGGACAACGAGCAGTACTTC.

This clone was counted a single time. This chain connects TRBV29-1 to TRBJ1-2; 12 nucleotides agree with TRBD1. The CDR3 contains 14 residues. Per the germline V gene, CDR1 is SQVTM and CDR2 is ANQGSEA. J lost 8 bases, V lost 6 bases, and 10 bases had no gene match. DNA of the CDR3: TGCAGCGTGGGGACAGGGGGCGGGAAAGGAGGCTACACCTTC. Translated, it gives CSVGTGGGKGGYTF.

This clone was observed once. This chain links TRBV6-5 with TRBJ1-2; D is undetermined. Germline V CDR1 and CDR2: MNHEY, SVGAGI. V lost 8 bases to trimming and J lost 3 bases, with 16 bases between them. This CDR3 spans 14 amino acids. This CDR3 is CASSGGRTYYGYTF. The CDR3 coding sequence is TGTGCCAGCTCGGGTGGCAGAACTTACTATGGCTACACCTTC.

This chain uses TRBV6-5 with TRBJ2-2, with D possibly matching TRBD1 (6 bases). The CDR3 is 14 amino acids. V was shortened by 2 bases and J by 7 bases, with 11 bases between the two germline ends. Germline CDR1 MNHEY, CDR2 SVGAGI. CDR3 DNA: TGTGCCAGCAGTTACGGTTCAGGGGTCGGGGAGCTGTTTTTT. Translated, it gives CASSYGSGVGELFF.

The chain has TRBV5-8 and TRBJ2-3; TRBD2 matches 8 bases. Germline CDR1 and CDR2: SGHTS and YDEGEE. The CDR3 length is 15 residues. Unmatched junction bases numbered 7, after V lost 2 bases and J lost 5 bases. The CDR3 protein is CASSLFASGGDTQYF. DNA of the CDR3: TGTGCCAGCAGCTTATTTGCGAGCGGGGGAGATACGCAGTATTTT.

The chain couples TRBV6-2 or TRBV6-3 to TRBJ1-1; unclear D gene. V was cut by 2 bases and J by 0 bases, with 16 bases left in between. The CDR3 is made up of 17 amino acids. Germline CDR1 MNHEY, CDR2 SVGEGT. The CDR3 is CASSYGYSKLLNTEAFF. As DNA, the CDR3 is TGTGCCAGCAGTTACGGATACTCAAAGCTATTGAACACTGAAGCTTTCTTT.

The CDR3 DNA reads as TGCGCCAGCAGCCAAGGAGGGGGCGTTTGGAATGGCTACACCTTC. This encodes CASSQGGGVWNGYTF. V and J are TRBV4-1 and TRBJ1-2, with TRBD1 identical over 7 bases. Per the germline V gene, CDR1 is MGHRA and CDR2 is YSYEKL. The V and J ends lost 1 base and 6 bases, in that order; junction bases with no gene match: 8. The CDR3 has 15 amino acids.

Worth noting for this clone: At one end, the junction sequence differs from germline, possibly due to a read error. This chain links TRBV7-7 with TRBJ2-7; 7 bases agree with TRBD2. The CDR3 contains 15 residues. The V gene's germline CDR1 is SSHAT and CDR2 FNYEAQ (reference sequence). DNA of the CDR3: TGTGCTAGCAGCTTAGCGACGGGAGGCTCCTACGAGCAGTACTTC. Translation: CASSLATGGSYEQYF.

V and J are TRBV20-1 and TRBJ2-7; possible D gene TRBD2, 6 bases. The ends were cut back, 3 bases at V and 2 bases at J, with 14 bases in the middle. The germline V gene has CDR1 DFQATT and CDR2 SNEGSKA (reference sequence). CDR3 length: 14 residues. The CDR3 region is CSASKGSGAYEQYF. The CDR3 DNA sequence: TGCAGTGCTAGTAAGGGTAGCGGAGCCTACGAGCAGTACTTC.

V gene TRBV4-2 combines with J gene TRBJ2-2; TRBD2 might be the D (6 bases). The CDR3 spans 16 residues. CDR1 is LGHNA, CDR2 YNFKEQ, per germline. V was clipped by 3 bases and J by 6 bases, with 17 bases between them. The CDR3 loop is CASSHPLTPSAGELFF. The DNA for the CDR3 is TGTGCCAGCAGCCACCCCCTCACTCCTAGCGCCGGGGAGCTGTTTTTT.